The 5 T cell receptor beta chains presented below share a single source sample, sequenced in a study of T cells in Graves' hyperthyroidism and ophthalmopathy. From RNA transcripts, TCR beta CDR3 regions were amplified. The study used the HTBI primer set for a first-round RT-PCR of the TCR CDR3. One entry per CDR3 protein, called by TCRdb with MiXCR from the multiplex PCR reads. The sample records 280,000 or so distinct CDR3 sequences, less than 30% being singletons. The material sequenced was blood. The receptors shown here come from a man aged 35-49 years with Graves' hyperthyroidism that later progressed to Graves' ophthalmopathy.

The J gene is TRBJ2-2, the V gene TRBV3-1; TRBD1 or TRBD2 may be the D gene (6 bases each). The germline V gene encodes CDR1 LGHDT and CDR2 YNNKEL (reference sequence). V gave up 0 bases and J gave up 7 bases, with 21 bases separating them. The CDR3 totals 18 residues. The CDR3 DNA is TGTGCCAGCAGCCAAGAAAAGAGGGGGGTCAGAACCTACGGGGAGCTGTTTTTT. This translates into CASSQEKRGVRTYGELFF.

A few counts support this clonotype. A clone one base away is much larger, so this may be a read error. The rearrangement uses TRBV5-1 and TRBJ1-5; D is possibly TRBD1 (5 bases). The CDR3 consists of 14 residues. Germline lookup yields CDR1 SGHRS and CDR2 YFSETQ. V was shortened by 4 bases and J by 5 bases, with 13 bases between the two germline ends. The CDR3 region is CASSPSGGDQPQHF. In DNA form, the CDR3 reads TGCGCCAGCAGCCCTTCCGGGGGTGATCAGCCCCAGCATTTT.

Ten or more counts support this clonotype. This chain uses TRBV28 with TRBJ2-2, with D unresolved. V was pared by 7 bases and J by 3 bases, with 3 bases between. The CDR3 is 11 residues long. Germline V gene data show CDR1 as MDHEN and CDR2 as SYDVKM. The CDR3 region has the DNA TGTGCCAGCAAGTACACCGGGGAGCTGTTTTTT. Translating gives CASKYTGELFF.

This clonotype has at least ten counts. This chain connects TRBV10-3 to TRBJ2-7; TRBD1 matches 9 bases. This CDR3 has 19 residues. Trimming at V came to 7 bases and at J to 2 bases, leaving 21 bases not matched to a gene. Germline loops: CDR1 ENHRY, CDR2 SYGVKD. Written as DNA, the CDR3 is TGTGCCATCATGGCTTCAGTCCCGACCGGGACAGGGTTAACCTACGAGCAGTACTTC. The encoded protein is CAIMASVPTGTGLTYEQYF.

This chain uses TRBV6-1 with TRBJ2-7, with a possible D match to TRBD1 (6 bases). The length of the CDR3 is 14 residues. CDR1 and CDR2 (germline): MNHNS, SASEGT. V was pared by 6 bases and J by 2 bases, with 14 bases between. The CDR3 spells CASRGTGYPYEQYF. CDR3 bases: TGTGCCAGCAGGGGAACAGGGTACCCCTACGAGCAGTACTTC.